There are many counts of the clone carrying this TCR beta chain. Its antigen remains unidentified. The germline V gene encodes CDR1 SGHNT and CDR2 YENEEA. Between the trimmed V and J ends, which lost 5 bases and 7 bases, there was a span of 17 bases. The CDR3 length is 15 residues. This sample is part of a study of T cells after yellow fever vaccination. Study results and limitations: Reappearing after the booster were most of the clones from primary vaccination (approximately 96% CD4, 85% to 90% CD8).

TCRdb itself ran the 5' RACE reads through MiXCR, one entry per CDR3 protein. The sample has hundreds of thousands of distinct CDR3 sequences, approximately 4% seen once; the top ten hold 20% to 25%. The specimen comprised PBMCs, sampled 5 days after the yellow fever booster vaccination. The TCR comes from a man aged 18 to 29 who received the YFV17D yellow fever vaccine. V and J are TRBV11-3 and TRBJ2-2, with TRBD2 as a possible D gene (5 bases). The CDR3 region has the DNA TGTGCCAGCAGCCCCTCCCCGAGGGCCGGCGGGGAGCTGTTTTTT. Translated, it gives CASSPSPRAGGELFF.